This TCR beta chain was identified in a study of shared clonotypes between healthy human individuals (dated by TCRdb to 2019 to 2021). At the level of the whole study: The cohort included a few men and a couple of women between 18 and 49 years of age. For each donor, CD4 naive and CD4 memory were each given three plates, CD8 naive was given two plates, and CD8 memory was given one plate. To estimate repertoire size and how much clonotypes are shared between individuals, the study performed deep sequencing of blood TCR repertoires from a few healthy adults. To increase sequencing depth and limit assay-specific biases, TCR repertoire library preparation and sequencing were carried out by different laboratories using diverse techniques. Each donor's leukapheresis produced roughly between roughly 0.9 and 8.9 billion PBMCs. What the authors observed across the whole study: Incomplete sequencing was indicated by rarefaction of sorted-subset datasets, despite the large sequencing depth. Estimated clonotype richness was generally larger for naive than for memory subsets. Because the study included only a small number of donors, the genetic and exposure-history diversity represented was limited. Sampling was restricted to blood, and TCR repertoires in tissues likely differ from the TCR repertoires found in blood. Compared with non-shared clonotypes, the clonotypes found in all four sorted-subset donors had higher generation probabilities. Pairwise subsampling led to the expectation that sequencing depth would affect the degree of clonotype sharing among donors. Across four donors, about 5% of naive CD4, roughly 3.5% of naive CD8, approximately 2.5% of memory CD4, and roughly 0.4% of memory CD8 clonotypes were shared.

CD8 naive samples were CD45RO-negative cells positively selected for CCR7, giving a CD45RA+CCR7+ population that excluded TemRA cells. Healthy HIV-negative adults with no recently reported acute infections or vaccinations were included as donors. Every donor was a Caucasian adult living in Nashville, Tennessee, USA. After blood collection by leukapheresis, PBMCs were isolated using Ficoll-Histopaque density gradient centrifugation and then cryopreserved in the vapor phase of liquid nitrogen. Purity and quantity of every magnetically sorted T cell population were checked by analytical flow cytometry. From each sorted fraction, genomic DNA was isolated and quantified by UV absorbance on a Nanodrop 2000c. Turning to this clone: Its antigen remains unidentified. No quality values exist for individual bases; no much larger clone is one base distant.

TCR CDR3 regions were amplified from genomic DNA by multiplex PCR using the deep immunoSEQ assay. Extracted genomic DNA from each cell subset was spread evenly across all wells of several immunoSEQ 96-well plates, with each plate serving as a replicate. For sorted subsets, 150 to 250 ng of genomic DNA, equivalent to around 29,000 T cell genomes, went into each replicate PCR. Purified libraries were quantified with a Qubit 3.0 fluorometer, sized on a Bioanalyzer 2100, and re-quantified with the KAPA Library Quantification kit. Every immunoSEQ 96-well plate was sequenced on a dedicated single-read 150-cycle Illumina NextSeq 550 flow cell. The study's processing was this. The immunoSEQ output contained only junctional sequences without quality scores, so filtering could not match that applied to full-length reads. Sequences were annotated with PyIR, a Python wrapper for IgBLAST v1.9, and V/J genes and CDR3 were assigned using IMGT germline references. Any read was removed if the V/J assignment was weak (E-value above 1e-6), the CDR3 was missing, or the read contained stop codons, out-of-frame junctions, or ambiguous translated residues. V3J clonotypes were defined by identical inferred V gene, J gene, and CDR3 amino acid sequence. Percentage overlap between repertoires was calculated by dividing the number of shared unique clonotypes by the size of the smaller repertoire. Repertoire richness was assessed with RTK rarefaction, the Chao1 estimator, and Recon v2.1 estimates of unobserved clonotypes. Generation probabilities were computed with OLGA for all TCRbeta clonotypes obtained by the gDNA method from four donors. The clones in this table, taken by TCRdb from immuneACCESS, are in-frame only. Not every clone is retained; where verified, under half of the shortfall comes from an unresolved V gene, and the cause of the rest is unknown. V and J calls and clone size are given by that table; D and trimming were obtained from the DNA. The table for this sample lists some 2,000,000 clones; over 85% of them were counted only once. The ten largest clones take up more than 0.95% of the sample.

V is reduced by 1 base and J by 7 bases, leaving a spacing of 8 bases between them. The germline V gene provides CDR1 MDHEN and CDR2 SYDVKM. From cysteine to phenylalanine, the CDR3 is 12 amino acids long. This entry keeps only the CDR3 DNA: 36 bases, framed from base 1. The rearrangement combines TRBV28 with TRBJ2-7; no D gene is confidently identified. The clonotype comes from a young man in good health. The source material was naive CD8+ T cells sorted from blood. The sample's cell subset or site label is to be understood as: CD45RA+CCR7+. CDR3 loop: CASSLFSREQYF. The DNA reads as follows: TGTGCCAGCAGTTTATTCTCCCGGGAGCAGTACTTC.